The entry below describes one T cell receptor beta chain. This clonotype was found a few times. No antigen is known for it. No base quality values were provided; no much bigger clone lies one nucleotide off. These data come from a study of T cell repertoires in cytomegalovirus infection (dated by TCRdb to between 2018 and 2021). With respect to the entire study: Because public TCR beta signatures pointed to carriage of CMV infection together with the matching HLA type, the HLA type of each donor mattered for the analysis. The full study reports these points: Carriers of CMV infection plus the relevant HLA type were discriminated by the cumulative frequency of public TCR beta family members in the study cohort and in an independent roughly 370-donor cohort. The ex vivo response was dominated by HLA-C-restricted CMV-specific TCR beta clonotypes, which also provided the single most frequent clonotype in two of eight donors.

CDR1 and CDR2 were assigned from the germline V gene (reference sequence) as MNHNY and SVGAGI. The CDR3 has 16 amino acids, counting the end cysteine and phenylalanine. The read is trimmed to its CDR3 DNA, 48 bases read in frame from base 1. The V end loses 6 bases and the J end loses 1 base, and a stretch of 16 bases separates them. For sequencing, an Illumina HiSeq 1500 was employed. TCRdb reran the public reads through fastp at Q25 and MiXCR, keeping productive beta chains. Duplicate CDR3 protein sequences are folded into a single record with the most common DNA and genes. The sample has around 490,000 distinct CDR3 sequences on record, more than 25% of them singletons. The leading ten clones occupy around 13% of the sample.

Here the chain combines TRBV6-6 and TRBJ2-1; the best D guess is TRBD1, with 8 bases matching. Source material: PBMCs. The clonotype comes from a human donor in good health (CMV status not recorded). Some clones in this sample may be carry-over from other donors' samples. The CDR3 region: CASRGQGGESYNEQFF. The DNA sequence is as follows: TGTGCCAGCAGAGGACAGGGAGGGGAGTCCTACAATGAGCAGTTCTTC.